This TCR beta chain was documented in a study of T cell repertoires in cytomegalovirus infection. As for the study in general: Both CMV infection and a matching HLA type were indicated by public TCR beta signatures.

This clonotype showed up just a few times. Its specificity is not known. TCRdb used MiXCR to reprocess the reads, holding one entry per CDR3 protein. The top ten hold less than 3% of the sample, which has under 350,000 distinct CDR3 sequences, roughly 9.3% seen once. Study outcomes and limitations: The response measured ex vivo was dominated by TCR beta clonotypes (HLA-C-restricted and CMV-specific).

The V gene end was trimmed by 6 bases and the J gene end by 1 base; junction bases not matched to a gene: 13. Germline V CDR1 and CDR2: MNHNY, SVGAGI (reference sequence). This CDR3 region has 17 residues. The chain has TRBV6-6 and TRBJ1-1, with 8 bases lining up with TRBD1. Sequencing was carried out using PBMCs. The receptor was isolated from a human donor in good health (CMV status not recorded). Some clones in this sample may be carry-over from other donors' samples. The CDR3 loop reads CASSEDRGVLRNTEAFF. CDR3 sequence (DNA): TGTGCCAGCAGCGAAGACAGGGGCGTCCTTAGGAACACTGAAGCTTTCTTT.